This paragraph covers one T cell receptor (beta chain) sequence. Enrolled through a virtual design, the participants were between 18 and 89 years of age and came from around 25 US areas. In the source study's methods: Amplified reference gene primers provided the basis for estimating nucleated cell counts. Using immunoSEQ multiplex PCR, the repertoire was profiled, and TCRdb retains in-frame clones only, with some absent. The D gene and trimming were derived from the DNA, and the V and J assignments and clone size from that table. Here the sample spans hundreds of thousands of clones, roughly 80% being singletons. The sample comes from a study of blood T cell repertoires in COVID-19. Study context: Collection of acute and convalescent COVID-19 samples took place in the United States, Italy and Spain. PBMCs, B-cell-depleted T cells, or T cells were the source of the cDNA or gDNA that made up the material.

This sequence originates from a man in his forties who had been exposed to COVID-19. The sample comprised PBMCs or T cells enriched from blood (not recorded which).

CDR3 protein: CASSEGVGVRETQYF. CDR3 bases: TGTGCCAGCAGCGAGGGGGTCGGTGTTCGAGAGACCCAGTACTTC. The rearrangement uses TRBV9 and TRBJ2-5; TRBD1 is a possible D gene (6 bases). The CDR3 runs 15 residues. From germline, CDR1 is SGDLS and CDR2 YYNGEE. Between the trimmed V and J ends, which lost 3 bases and 4 bases, there was a span of 16 bases.